The sequence of this TCR beta chain was determined in a study of OX40 agonist ivuxolimab in advanced cancers. Across the whole study: The dose of intravenous ivuxolimab that patients received every 2 weeks ranged from 0.01 to 10 mg/kg.

For this clone: The antigen is undetermined.

TCRdb's table, derived via immunoSEQ multiplex PCR, lists solely in-frame clones and lacks some. The sample gives about 120,000 clones, just under 95% of which show up once; approximately 0.15% is in the top ten. Points from the study as a whole: Low normalized T-cell clonal expansion was additionally recorded for some nonresponders. CD4+ and CD8+ T cells in blood underwent clonal expansion by week 6 at 0.1 to 3.0 mg/kg.

V was shortened by 5 bases and J by 6 bases, with 13 bases between the two germline ends. CDR3 length: 14 amino acids. Germline V gives CDR1 MDHEN, CDR2 SYDVKM. Enrollment shut out patients with autoimmune disease history or systemic immunosuppression. This receptor was obtained from an adult with an advanced solid tumor such as melanoma, head and neck, liver or kidney cancer. The V call is TRBV28, the J call TRBJ1-4; D gene uncertain. The input for sequencing was CD4+ or CD8+ T cells sorted from blood, taken in a trial of the OX40 agonist ivuxolimab. The CDR3 region is CASSPAAIDEKLFF. CDR3 DNA sequence: TGTGCCAGCAGTCCAGCGGCAATAGATGAAAAACTGTTTTTT.